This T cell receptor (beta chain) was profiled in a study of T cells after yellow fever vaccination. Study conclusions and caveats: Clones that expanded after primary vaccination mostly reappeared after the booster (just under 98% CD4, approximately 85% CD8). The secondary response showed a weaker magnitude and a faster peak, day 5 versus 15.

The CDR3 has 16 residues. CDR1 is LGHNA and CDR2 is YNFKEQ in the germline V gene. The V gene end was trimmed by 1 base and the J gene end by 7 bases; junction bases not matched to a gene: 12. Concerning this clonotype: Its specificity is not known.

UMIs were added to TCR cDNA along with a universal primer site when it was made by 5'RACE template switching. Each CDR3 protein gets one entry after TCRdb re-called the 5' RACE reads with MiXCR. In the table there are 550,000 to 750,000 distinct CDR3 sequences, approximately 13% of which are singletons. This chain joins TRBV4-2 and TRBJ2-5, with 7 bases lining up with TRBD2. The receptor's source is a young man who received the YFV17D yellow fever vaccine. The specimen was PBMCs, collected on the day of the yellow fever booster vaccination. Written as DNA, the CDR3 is TGTGCCAGCAGCCAAGTTCGCGCGGGAGTGGGAGGGACCCAGTACTTC. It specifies CASSQVRAGVGGTQYF.